These 22 T cell receptor beta chains were all obtained from the same sample, sequenced in a study of T cell repertoires in cytomegalovirus infection. The antigens these receptors bind are not known. One entry per CDR3 protein results from TCRdb running MiXCR on the reads. The profile covers fewer than 900,000 distinct CDR3 sequences, with 25% to 35% appearing a single time and over 10% taken by the ten largest. The sequencing here drew on cultured CD8+ T cells from PBMCs, taken from culture after CMV antigen stimulation. These receptors all stem from a human donor in good health (CMV status not recorded). Some clones in this sample may be carry-over from other donors' samples.

This clonotype has more than one count but fewer than ten. J is TRBJ2-2 and V is TRBV6-5, with a weak D call TRBD2 (6 bases). Germline CDR1 MNHEY, CDR2 SVGAGI. The germline V and J ends were trimmed by 2 bases and 7 bases, with 11 bases remaining between them. This CDR3 contains 14 residues. The DNA of the CDR3 is TGTGCCAGCAGTTACGGGAGACTAGACGGGGAGCTGTTTTTT. This encodes CASSYGRLDGELFF.

This clonotype was found many times. This chain links TRBV7-8 with TRBJ2-1, with 7 bases fitting TRBD1. There are 12 residues in the CDR3. The V gene's germline CDR1 is SGHVS and CDR2 FQNEAQ. Germline trimming cut 4 bases from V and 15 bases from J; bases unmatched to any gene: 9. CDR3 sequence: CASSSARDSWFF. In nucleotides, the CDR3 is TGTGCCAGCAGCTCAGCACGGGACAGCTGGTTCTTC.

There are many counts of this clonotype. The rearrangement links TRBV7-6 to TRBJ1-4, with TRBD1 identical over 7 bases. Germline values: CDR1 SGHVS, CDR2 FNYEAQ. This CDR3 comprises 15 residues. After removal of 5 bases from V and 0 bases from J, the junction contained 3 bases not matched to a gene. The CDR3 here is CASSPGTATNEKLFF. DNA of the CDR3: TGTGCCAGCAGCCCAGGGACAGCAACTAATGAAAAACTGTTTTTT. Full variable domain (outside the CDR3, taken from reference TRBV7-6 and TRBJ1-4): GAGVSQSPRYKVTKRGQDVALRCDPISGHVSLYWYRQALGQGPEFLTYFNYEAQQDKSGLPNDRFSAERPEGSISTLTIQRTEQRDSAMYRCASSPGTATNEKLFFGSGTQLSVL.

The chain links TRBV29-1 to TRBJ2-7; D is ambiguous. Germline CDR1 reads SQVTM; CDR2 reads ANQGSEA. The CDR3 sequence is 14 residues long. The V end lost 0 bases, the J end lost 0 bases, and 9 bases lay between the germline ends. This CDR3 reads CSVEDLGSSYEQYF. The CDR3 DNA reads TGCAGCGTTGAAGATCTCGGCAGCTCCTACGAGCAGTACTTC.

The chain is built from TRBV19 and TRBJ2-5; perhaps TRBD2 as D (5 bases). Trimming shortened V by 0 bases and J by 2 bases, and 10 bases separated the two germline ends. Germline V gene data show CDR1 as LNHDA and CDR2 as SQIVND (reference sequence). The CDR3 is made up of 15 amino acids. This CDR3 is CASSIDVDSQETQYF. Here the CDR3 DNA reads TGTGCCAGTAGTATAGATGTGGACTCACAAGAGACCCAGTACTTC.

The chain is built from TRBV3-1 and TRBJ2-3; TRBD1 agrees at 8 bases. With 2 bases clipped from V and 5 bases from J, the junction kept 12 bases outside the gene matches. In germline, CDR1 is LGHDT, CDR2 YNNKEL (reference sequence). This CDR3 is 17 amino acids long. CDR3 sequence: CASSQPGTGLRGDTQYF. CDR3 coding DNA: TGTGCCAGCAGCCAACCCGGGACAGGCTTGAGGGGAGATACGCAGTATTTT.

This clonotype showed up many times. This rearrangement joins TRBV27 to TRBJ2-1; D not certain. Trimming took 3 bases from V and 2 from J, leaving 8 bases between them. CDR1 MNHEY and CDR2 SMNVEV come from the germline V gene (reference sequence). This CDR3 spans 14 amino acids. The CDR3 loop is CASSFGAPYNEQFF. The CDR3 DNA sequence: TGTGCCAGCAGTTTTGGAGCTCCCTACAATGAGCAGTTCTTC.

V usage is TRBV20-1 and J usage is TRBJ1-6, with TRBD1 matching 7 bases. Trimming removed 3 bases from V and 10 bases from J; junction bases left unmatched: 9. Germline V gene lookup returns CDR1 DFQATT and CDR2 SNEGSKA (reference sequence). This CDR3 has 14 amino acids. CDR3 amino acids: CSASDREKVSPLHF. The CDR3 DNA sequence: TGCAGTGCTAGCGACAGGGAAAAGGTGTCACCCCTCCACTTT.

The chain couples TRBV7-4 to TRBJ1-5; no reliable D call. This CDR3 region has 13 residues. The germline gives CDR1 SGHVT, CDR2 SQSDAQ. Trimming removed 7 bases at V and 4 bases at J, with 11 bases between. The CDR3 bases are TGTGCCAGCACCCCGGGCGTTAATCAGCCCCAGCATTTT. This codes for CASTPGVNQPQHF.

This clonotype has just a few counts. The chain combines TRBV12-3 or TRBV12-4 with TRBJ1-2, with 10 bases identical to TRBD1. The CDR3 contains 14 residues. V trimming: 6 bases; J trimming: 4 bases; junction bases outside the gene matches: 5. The CDR3 coding sequence is TGTGCCAGCAGGACAGGGGGCAGTGTCTATGGCTACACCTTC. It encodes CASRTGGSVYGYTF.

The sample holds a few counts of this clonotype. V gene TRBV2 combines with J gene TRBJ1-6; 10 bases fit TRBD1. Germline CDR1 reads SNHLY; CDR2 reads FYNNEI. This CDR3 is built from 14 residues. The junction had 3 bases not matched to a gene; V was cut back by 3 bases and J by 10 bases. The chain's CDR3 is CASSEGTGASPLHF. The CDR3 coding sequence is TGTGCCAGCAGTGAGGGGACAGGGGCATCACCCCTCCACTTT.

This chain uses TRBV9 with TRBJ1-4; 8 bases fit TRBD1. The germline gives CDR1 SGDLS, CDR2 YYNGEE. V lost 3 bases to trimming and J lost 7 bases; unmatched junction nucleotides: 20. This CDR3 region has 19 residues. The CDR3 bases are TGTGCCAGCAGCGGTAGACTTCGGCAGGGGGCCTTGCTGGGTGAAAAACTGTTTTTT. Its protein is CASSGRLRQGALLGEKLFF.

This clonotype occurred once. The chain is built from TRBV29-1 and TRBJ1-4; D unresolved. With 2 bases removed from V and 2 bases from J, the gap between germline ends came to 9 bases. Germline assignment: CDR1 SQVTM and CDR2 ANQGSEA. This CDR3 spans 14 amino acids. CDR3 coding DNA: TGCAGCGTTGAAACCGGGGATACTAATGAAAAACTGTTTTTT. This encodes CSVETGDTNEKLFF. The full variable domain, rest sourced from reference TRBV29-1 and TRBJ1-4, is SAVISQKPSRDICQRGTSLTIQCQVDSQVTMMFWYRQQPGQSLTLIATANQGSEATYESGFVIDKFPISRPNLTFSTLTVSNMSPEDSSIYLCSVETGDTNEKLFFGSGTQLSVL.

This clonotype has a handful of counts. The rearrangement uses TRBV25-1 and TRBJ1-5, with a possible D match to TRBD1 (5 bases). The CDR3 covers 14 residues. CDR1 and CDR2 from the germline V gene are MGHDK and SYGVNS. V was trimmed by 1 base and J by 6 bases, leaving 10 bases between them. The CDR3 DNA reads as TGTGCCAGCAGTGAATCCGGGGACTTTCAGCCCCAGCATTTT. Amino acids: CASSESGDFQPQHF.

This clonotype was detected many times. The rearrangement uses TRBV7-2 and TRBJ2-1, with 7 bases identical to TRBD2. CDR1 and CDR2 from the germline V gene are SGHTA and FQGNSA. V shed 1 base and J 7 bases; nucleotides not matched to a gene: 7. The CDR3 length is 15 residues. This CDR3 reads CASSLVAGLPNEQFF. The CDR3 DNA reads TGTGCCAGCAGCTTAGTCGCGGGACTACCTAATGAGCAGTTCTTC.

At least ten counts were recorded for this clonotype. The chain uses TRBV7-6 and TRBJ1-1, with no clear D. Trimming cost V 5 bases and J 0 bases, with 4 bases left between them. The length of the CDR3 is 12 residues. Germline V gives CDR1 SGHVS, CDR2 FNYEAQ. CDR3 DNA: TGTGCCAGCAGCCCACTGAACACTGAAGCTTTCTTT. It codes for CASSPLNTEAFF.

V and J are TRBV5-4 and TRBJ1-1; 7 nucleotides agree with TRBD1. This CDR3 spans 15 amino acids. The V and J ends lost 4 bases and 4 bases, in that order; junction bases with no gene match: 10. Per the germline V gene, CDR1 is SGHNT and CDR2 is YYREEE (reference sequence). The CDR3 loop reads CASSRGWDRVTEAFF. In DNA, the CDR3 is TGTGCCAGCAGCAGGGGGTGGGACAGAGTCACTGAAGCTTTCTTT. The full variable domain, with the rest looked up from reference TRBV5-4 and TRBJ1-1, is ETGVTQSPTHLIKTRGQQVTLRCSSQSGHNTVSWYQQALGQGPQFIFQYYREEENGRGNFPPRFSGLQFPNYSSELNVNALELDDSALYLCASSRGWDRVTEAFFGQGTRLTVV.

Ten or more counts support this clonotype. The V call is TRBV11-1, the J call TRBJ2-1; D is perhaps TRBD1 (7 bases). CDR1 SGHAT and CDR2 FQDESV come from the germline V gene (reference sequence). The CDR3 contains 15 residues. V was shortened by 5 bases and J by 9 bases, with 20 bases between the two germline ends. The CDR3 protein is CASSPPRGPGGEQFF. CDR3 nucleotide sequence: TGTGCCAGCAGCCCCCCACGGGGGCCAGGGGGTGAGCAGTTCTTC.

This sequence joins TRBV23-1 and TRBJ1-6, with D unclear. TRBV23-1 is an ORF for which the function is uncertain. V gave up 0 bases and J gave up 0 bases, with 12 bases separating them. The CDR3 totals 18 residues. Here the CDR3 DNA reads TGCGCCAGCAGTCAATCGAGGCAATGGAGCTCCTATAATTCACCCCTCCACTTT. It translates to CASSQSRQWSSYNSPLHF.

The chain has TRBV12-3 or TRBV12-4 and TRBJ1-1; D remains ambiguous. The ends were cut back, 7 bases at V and 0 bases at J, with 9 bases in the middle. The CDR3 sequence is 13 residues long. The CDR3 sequence is CASNLAVNTEAFF. For the CDR3, the DNA is TGTGCCAGCAACCTCGCGGTGAACACTGAAGCTTTCTTT.

J is TRBJ2-7 and V is TRBV6-8; 12 bases are a match to TRBD2. Germline CDR1 reads MNHGY; CDR2 reads SAAAGT. CDR3 length: 16 amino acids. Trimming at V came to 2 bases and at J to 3 bases, leaving 5 bases not matched to a gene. The CDR3 nucleotides are TGTGCCAGCAGTTACCCCACTAGCGGGGGGATCTACGAGCAGTACGTC. Translated, it gives CASSYPTSGGIYEQYV.

This clonotype was recorded many times. The rearrangement links TRBV7-6 to TRBJ1-1; TRBD1 matches 9 bases. The CDR3 length is 18 residues. Germline CDR1 reads SGHVS; CDR2 reads FNYEAQ. V was clipped by 3 bases and J by 3 bases; unmatched bases: 14. The CDR3 DNA is TGTGCCAGCAGCTTCCAACGACAGGGGGGGGGTAAGGACACTGAAGCTTTCTTT. Its protein product is CASSFQRQGGGKDTEAFF.